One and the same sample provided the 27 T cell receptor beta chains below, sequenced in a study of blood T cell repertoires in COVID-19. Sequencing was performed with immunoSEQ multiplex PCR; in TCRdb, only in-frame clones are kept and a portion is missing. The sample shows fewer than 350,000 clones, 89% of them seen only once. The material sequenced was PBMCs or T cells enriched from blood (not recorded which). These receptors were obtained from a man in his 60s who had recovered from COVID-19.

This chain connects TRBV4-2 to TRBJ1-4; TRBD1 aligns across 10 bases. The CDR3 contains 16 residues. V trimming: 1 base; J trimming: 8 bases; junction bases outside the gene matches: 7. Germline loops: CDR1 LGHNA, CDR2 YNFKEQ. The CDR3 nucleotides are TGTGCCAGCAGCCAAGGGCATGGACAGGGGGGCGAAAAACTGTTTTTT. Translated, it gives CASSQGHGQGGEKLFF.

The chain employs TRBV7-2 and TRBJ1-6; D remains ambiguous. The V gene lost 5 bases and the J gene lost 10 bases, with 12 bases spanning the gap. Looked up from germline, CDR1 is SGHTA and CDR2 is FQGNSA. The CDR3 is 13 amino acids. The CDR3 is CASSPPFRSPLHF. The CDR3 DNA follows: TGTGCCAGCAGCCCTCCTTTTAGATCACCCCTCCACTTT.

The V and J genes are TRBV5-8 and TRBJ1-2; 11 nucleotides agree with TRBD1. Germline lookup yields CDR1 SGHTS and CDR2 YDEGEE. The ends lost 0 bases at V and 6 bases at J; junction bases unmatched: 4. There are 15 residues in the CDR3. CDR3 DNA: TGTGCCAGCAGCTTGGTTCGGGACAGGGGGGATGGCTACACCTTC. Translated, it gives CASSLVRDRGDGYTF.

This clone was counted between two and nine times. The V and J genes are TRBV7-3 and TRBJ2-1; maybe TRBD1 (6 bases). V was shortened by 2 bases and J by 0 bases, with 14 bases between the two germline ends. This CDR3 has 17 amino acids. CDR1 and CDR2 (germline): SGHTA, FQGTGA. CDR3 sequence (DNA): TGTGCCAGCAGCTTACAAGGACAGTCTAGCTCCTACAATGAGCAGTTCTTC. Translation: CASSLQGQSSSYNEQFF.

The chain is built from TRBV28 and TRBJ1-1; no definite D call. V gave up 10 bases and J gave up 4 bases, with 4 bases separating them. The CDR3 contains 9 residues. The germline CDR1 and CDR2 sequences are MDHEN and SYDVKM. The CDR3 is CATGTEAFF. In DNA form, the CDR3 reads TGTGCCACAGGCACTGAAGCTTTCTTT.

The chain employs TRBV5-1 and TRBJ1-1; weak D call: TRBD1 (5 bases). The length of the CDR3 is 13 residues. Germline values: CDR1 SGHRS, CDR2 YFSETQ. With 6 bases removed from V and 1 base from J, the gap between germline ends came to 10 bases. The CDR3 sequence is CASNTGENTEAFF. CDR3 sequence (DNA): TGCGCCAGCAATACAGGAGAGAACACTGAAGCTTTCTTT.

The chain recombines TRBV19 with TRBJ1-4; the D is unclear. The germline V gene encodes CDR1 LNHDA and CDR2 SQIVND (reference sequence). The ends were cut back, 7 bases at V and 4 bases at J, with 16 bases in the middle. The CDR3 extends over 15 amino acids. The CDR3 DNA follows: TGTGCCAGTACCCACCTCGGCTCGGGTAATGAAAAACTGTTTTTT. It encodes CASTHLGSGNEKLFF.

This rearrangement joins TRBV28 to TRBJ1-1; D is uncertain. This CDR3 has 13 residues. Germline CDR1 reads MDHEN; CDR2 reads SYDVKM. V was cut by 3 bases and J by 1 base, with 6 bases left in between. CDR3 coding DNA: TGTGCCAGCAGTTTGCTGGCGAACACTGAAGCTTTCTTT. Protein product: CASSLLANTEAFF.

The CDR3 DNA sequence: TGCAGCGTTACAGGACTAGCGGGAGACTACGAGCAGTACTTC. This sequence encodes CSVTGLAGDYEQYF. The chain links TRBV29-1 to TRBJ2-7, with 13 bases lining up with TRBD2. Germline V CDR1 and CDR2: SQVTM, ANQGSEA. The V segment lost 5 bases and the J segment 3 bases; nucleotides outside the gene matches: 4. The CDR3 loop spans 14 amino acids.

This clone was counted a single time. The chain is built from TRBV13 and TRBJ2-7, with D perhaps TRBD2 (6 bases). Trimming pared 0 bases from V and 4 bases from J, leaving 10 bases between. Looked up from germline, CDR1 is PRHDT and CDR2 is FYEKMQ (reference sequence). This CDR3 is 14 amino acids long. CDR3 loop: CASSLGWEEYEQYF. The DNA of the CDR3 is TGTGCCAGCAGCTTAGGTTGGGAGGAATACGAGCAGTACTTC.

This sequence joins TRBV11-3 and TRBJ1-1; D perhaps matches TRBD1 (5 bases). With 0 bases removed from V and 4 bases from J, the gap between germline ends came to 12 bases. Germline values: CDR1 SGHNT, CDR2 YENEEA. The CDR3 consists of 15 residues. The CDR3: CASSLDSQGGTEAFF. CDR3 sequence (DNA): TGTGCCAGCAGCTTAGATAGCCAGGGCGGCACTGAAGCTTTCTTT.

The DNA for the CDR3 is TGTGCCAGTAGTACCCCGGGAACATCCTACGAGCAGTACTTC. It specifies CASSTPGTSYEQYF. The chain is built from TRBV19 and TRBJ2-7, with D possibly matching TRBD2 (5 bases). The V end lost 4 bases, the J end lost 1 base, and 11 bases lay between the germline ends. This CDR3 is 14 amino acids long. CDR1 and CDR2 from the germline V gene are LNHDA and SQIVND (reference sequence). Combining the CDR3 with reference TRBV19 and TRBJ2-7 gives the whole variable domain DGGITQSPKYLFRKEGQNVTLSCEQNLNHDAMYWYRQDPGQGLRLIYYSQIVNDFQKGDIAEGYSVSREKKESFPLTVTSAQKNPTAFYLCASSTPGTSYEQYFGPGTRLTVT.

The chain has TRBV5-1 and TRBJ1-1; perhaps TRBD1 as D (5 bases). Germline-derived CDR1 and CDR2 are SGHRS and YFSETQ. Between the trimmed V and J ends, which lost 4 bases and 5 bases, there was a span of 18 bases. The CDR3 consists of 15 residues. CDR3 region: CASSTRVIGGTEAFF. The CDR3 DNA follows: TGCGCCAGCAGCACCCGCGTCATCGGGGGGACTGAAGCTTTCTTT.

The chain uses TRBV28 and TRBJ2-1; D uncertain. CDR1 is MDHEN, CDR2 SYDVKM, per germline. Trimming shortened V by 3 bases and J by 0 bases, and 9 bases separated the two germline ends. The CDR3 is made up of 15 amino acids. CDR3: CASSFISSSYNEQFF. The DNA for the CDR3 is TGTGCCAGCAGTTTCATATCGAGCTCCTACAATGAGCAGTTCTTC. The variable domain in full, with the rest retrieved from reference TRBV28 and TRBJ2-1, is DVKVTQSSRYLVKRTGEKVFLECVQDMDHENMFWYRQDPGLGLRLIYFSYDVKMKEKGDIPEGYSVSREKKERFSLILESASTNQTSMYLCASSFISSSYNEQFFGPGTRLTVL.

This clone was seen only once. CDR3 loop: CASSHPGLAGGDEQFF. CDR3 nucleotides: TGTGCCAGCAGCCATCCTGGACTAGCGGGAGGGGATGAGCAGTTCTTC. This rearrangement joins TRBV4-2 to TRBJ2-1; the match to TRBD2 covers 15 bases. J lost 8 bases, V lost 3 bases, and 5 bases had no gene match. Germline V gives CDR1 LGHNA, CDR2 YNFKEQ. The CDR3 spans 16 residues.

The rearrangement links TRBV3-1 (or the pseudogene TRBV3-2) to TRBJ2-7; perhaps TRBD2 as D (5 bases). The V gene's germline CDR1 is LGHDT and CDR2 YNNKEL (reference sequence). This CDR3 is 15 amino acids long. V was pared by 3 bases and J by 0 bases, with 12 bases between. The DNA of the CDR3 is TGTGCCAGCAGCCAGAACGGAGGACTCTCCTACGAGCAGTACTTC. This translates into CASSQNGGLSYEQYF.

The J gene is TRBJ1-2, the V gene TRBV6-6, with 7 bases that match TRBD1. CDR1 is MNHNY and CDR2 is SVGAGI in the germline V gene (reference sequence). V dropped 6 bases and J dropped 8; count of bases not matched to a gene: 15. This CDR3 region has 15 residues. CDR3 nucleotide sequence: TGTGCCAGCAGGATGTGGGTGGAGGGGGCTGGCGGCTACACCTTC. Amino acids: CASRMWVEGAGGYTF.

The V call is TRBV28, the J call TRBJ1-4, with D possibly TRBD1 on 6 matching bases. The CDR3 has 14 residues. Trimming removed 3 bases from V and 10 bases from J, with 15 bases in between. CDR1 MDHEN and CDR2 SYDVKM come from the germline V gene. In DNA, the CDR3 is TGTGCCAGCAGTTTTTCTGGGGGGGCAGGAAAACTGTTTTTT. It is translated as CASSFSGGAGKLFF.

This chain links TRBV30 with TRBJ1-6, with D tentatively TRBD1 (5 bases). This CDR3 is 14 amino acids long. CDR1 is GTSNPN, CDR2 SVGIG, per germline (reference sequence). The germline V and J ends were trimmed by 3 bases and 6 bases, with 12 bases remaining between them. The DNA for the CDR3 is TGTGCCTGGAGCAAGGGGAGGAGTAATTCACCCCTCCACTTT. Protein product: CAWSKGRSNSPLHF.

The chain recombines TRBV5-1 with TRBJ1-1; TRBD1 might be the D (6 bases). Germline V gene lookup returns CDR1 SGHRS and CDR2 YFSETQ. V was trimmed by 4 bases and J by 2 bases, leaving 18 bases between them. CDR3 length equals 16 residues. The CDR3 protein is CASSPASTGRNTEAFF. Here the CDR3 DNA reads TGCGCCAGCAGCCCGGCCAGCACAGGGAGAAACACTGAAGCTTTCTTT.

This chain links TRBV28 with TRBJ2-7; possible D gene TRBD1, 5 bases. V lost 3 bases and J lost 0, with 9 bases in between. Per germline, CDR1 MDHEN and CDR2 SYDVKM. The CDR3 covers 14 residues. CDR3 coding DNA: TGTGCCAGCAGTTTCTGGCAGGGCTCCTACGAGCAGTACTTC. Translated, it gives CASSFWQGSYEQYF.

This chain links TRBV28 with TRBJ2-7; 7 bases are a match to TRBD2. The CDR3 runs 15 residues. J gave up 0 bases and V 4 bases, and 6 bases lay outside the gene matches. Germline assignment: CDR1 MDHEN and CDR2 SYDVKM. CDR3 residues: CASSSPGRGSYEQYF. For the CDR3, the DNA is TGTGCCAGCAGTTCCCCTGGGAGGGGCTCCTACGAGCAGTACTTC.

The CDR3: CRAGEITGELFF. For the CDR3, the DNA is TGCAGGGCAGGGGAGATAACCGGGGAGCTGTTTTTT. V gene TRBV29-1 combines with J gene TRBJ2-2, with a weak D call TRBD1 (6 bases). The CDR3 runs to 12 residues. The V gene's germline CDR1 is SQVTM and CDR2 ANQGSEA.

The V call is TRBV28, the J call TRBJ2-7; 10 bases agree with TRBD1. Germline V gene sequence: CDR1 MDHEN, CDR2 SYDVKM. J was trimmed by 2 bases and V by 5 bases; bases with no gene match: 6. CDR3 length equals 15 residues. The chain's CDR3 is CASSHPGQGPYEQYF. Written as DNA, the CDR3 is TGTGCCAGCAGTCATCCGGGACAGGGGCCCTACGAGCAGTACTTC.

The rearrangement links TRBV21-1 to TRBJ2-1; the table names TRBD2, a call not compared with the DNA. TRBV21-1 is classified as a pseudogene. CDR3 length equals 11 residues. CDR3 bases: TGTGCCAGCAGCCAGAGGGTGGTGGGGTTCTTC. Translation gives CASSQRVVGFF.

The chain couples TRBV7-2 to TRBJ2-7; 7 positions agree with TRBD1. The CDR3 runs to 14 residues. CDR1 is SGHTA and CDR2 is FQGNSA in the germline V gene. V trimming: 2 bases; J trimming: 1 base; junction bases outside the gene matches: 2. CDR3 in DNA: TGTGCCAGCAGCTTAATACAGGGGTCCTACGAGCAGTACTTC. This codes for CASSLIQGSYEQYF.

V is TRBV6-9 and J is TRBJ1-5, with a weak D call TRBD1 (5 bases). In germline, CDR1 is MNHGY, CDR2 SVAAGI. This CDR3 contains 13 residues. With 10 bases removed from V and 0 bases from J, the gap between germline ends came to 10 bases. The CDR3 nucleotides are TGTGCCATCCGACAGTTTAGCAATCAGCCCCAGCATTTT. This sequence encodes CAIRQFSNQPQHF.